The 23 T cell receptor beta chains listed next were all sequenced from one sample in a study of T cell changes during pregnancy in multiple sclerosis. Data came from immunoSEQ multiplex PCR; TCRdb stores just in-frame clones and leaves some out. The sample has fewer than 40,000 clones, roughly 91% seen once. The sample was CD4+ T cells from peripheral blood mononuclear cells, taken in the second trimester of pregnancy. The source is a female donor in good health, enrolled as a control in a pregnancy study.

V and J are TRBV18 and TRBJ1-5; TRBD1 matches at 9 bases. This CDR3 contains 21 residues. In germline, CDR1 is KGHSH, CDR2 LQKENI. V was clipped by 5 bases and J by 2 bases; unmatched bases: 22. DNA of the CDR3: TGTGCCAGCTCATCCCGCAGCGGCCTGGGACAGGGTGATATTGGCAATCAGCCCCAGCATTTT. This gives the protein CASSSRSGLGQGDIGNQPQHF.

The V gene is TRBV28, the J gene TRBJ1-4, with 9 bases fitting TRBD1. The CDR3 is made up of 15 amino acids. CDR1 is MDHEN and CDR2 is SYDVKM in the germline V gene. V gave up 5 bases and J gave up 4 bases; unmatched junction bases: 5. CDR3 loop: CASSGPGQGNEKLFF. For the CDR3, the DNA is TGTGCCAGCAGTGGACCGGGACAGGGTAATGAAAAACTGTTTTTT.

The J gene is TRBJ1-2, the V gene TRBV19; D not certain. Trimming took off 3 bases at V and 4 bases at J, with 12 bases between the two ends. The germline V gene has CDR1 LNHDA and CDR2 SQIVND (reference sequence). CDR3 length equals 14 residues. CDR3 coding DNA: TGTGCCAGTAGTATTTTACAGTCGAGCTATGGCTACACCTTC. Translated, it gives CASSILQSSYGYTF.

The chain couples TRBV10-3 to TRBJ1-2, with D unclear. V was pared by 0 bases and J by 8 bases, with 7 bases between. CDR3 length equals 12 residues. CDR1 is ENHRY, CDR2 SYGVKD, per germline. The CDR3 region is CAISESTVGYTF. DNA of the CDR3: TGTGCCATCAGTGAGTCCACGGTGGGCTACACCTTC.

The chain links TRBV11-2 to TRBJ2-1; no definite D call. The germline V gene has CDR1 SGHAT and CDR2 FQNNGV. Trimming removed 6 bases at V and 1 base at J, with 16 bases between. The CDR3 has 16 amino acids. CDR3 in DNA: TGTGCCAGCAGAAACCCGGCCGACAAGTCCTACAATGAGCAGTTCTTC. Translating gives CASRNPADKSYNEQFF. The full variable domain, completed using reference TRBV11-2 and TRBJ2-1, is EAGVAQSPRYKIIEKRQSVAFWCNPISGHATLYWYQQILGQGPKLLIQFQNNGVVDDSQLPKDRFSAERLKGVDSTLKIQPAKLEDSAVYLCASRNPADKSYNEQFFGPGTRLTVL.

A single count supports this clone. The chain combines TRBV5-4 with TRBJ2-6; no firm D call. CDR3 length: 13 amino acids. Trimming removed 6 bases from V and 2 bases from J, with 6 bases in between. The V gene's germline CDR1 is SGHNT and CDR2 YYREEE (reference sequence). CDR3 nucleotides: TGTGCCAGCACCCCTACTGGGGCCAACGTCCTGACTTTC. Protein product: CASTPTGANVLTF.

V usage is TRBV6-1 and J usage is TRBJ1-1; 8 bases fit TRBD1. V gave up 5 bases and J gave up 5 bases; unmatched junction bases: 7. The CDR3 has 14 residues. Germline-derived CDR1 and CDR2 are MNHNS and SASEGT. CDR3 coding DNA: TGTGCCAGCAGTACGACAGGGGCTTTTACTGAAGCTTTCTTT. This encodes CASSTTGAFTEAFF.

The CDR3 here is CASRRQGGNNQPQHF. The CDR3 DNA follows: TGTGCCAGCAGAAGACAGGGGGGGAACAATCAGCCCCAGCATTTT. V and J are TRBV28 and TRBJ1-5, with 9 bases fitting TRBD1. The V gene end was trimmed by 6 bases and the J gene end by 3 bases; junction bases not matched to a gene: 6. The CDR3 spans 15 residues. CDR1 and CDR2 from the germline V gene are MDHEN and SYDVKM.

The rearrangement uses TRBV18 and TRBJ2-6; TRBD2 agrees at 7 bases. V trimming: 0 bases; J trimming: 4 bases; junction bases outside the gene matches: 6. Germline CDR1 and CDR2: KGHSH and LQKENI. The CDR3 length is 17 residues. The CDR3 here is CASSPPAGASGANVLTF. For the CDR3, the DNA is TGTGCCAGCTCACCACCGGCGGGAGCTTCAGGGGCCAACGTCCTGACTTTC. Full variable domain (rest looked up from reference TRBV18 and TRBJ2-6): NAGVMQNPRHLVRRRGQEARLRCSPMKGHSHVYWYRQLPEEGLKFMVYLQKENIIDESGMPKERFSAEFPKEGPSILRIQQVVRGDSAAYFCASSPPAGASGANVLTFGAGSRLTVL.

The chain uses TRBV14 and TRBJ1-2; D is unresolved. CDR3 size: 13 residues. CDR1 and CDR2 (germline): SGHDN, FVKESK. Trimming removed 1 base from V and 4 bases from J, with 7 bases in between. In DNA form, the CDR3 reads TGTGCCAGCAGCCAAGGAGGGATCTATGGCTACACCTTC. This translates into CASSQGGIYGYTF.

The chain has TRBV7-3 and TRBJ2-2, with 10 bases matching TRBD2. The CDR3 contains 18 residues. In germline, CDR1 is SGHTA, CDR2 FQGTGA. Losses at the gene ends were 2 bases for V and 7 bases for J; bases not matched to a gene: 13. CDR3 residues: CASSLSPGSGGANGELFF. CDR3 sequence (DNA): TGTGCCAGCAGCTTATCCCCTGGGAGCGGGGGGGCGAACGGGGAGCTGTTTTTT.

The CDR3 is CATRAGYQETQYF. In nucleotides, the CDR3 is TGTGCCACCCGAGCGGGGTATCAAGAGACCCAGTACTTC. The V call is TRBV6-5, the J call TRBJ2-5; 7 bases fit TRBD2. The length of the CDR3 is 13 residues. J was trimmed by 2 bases and V by 10 bases; bases with no gene match: 7. The germline V gene encodes CDR1 MNHEY and CDR2 SVGAGI.

CDR3 loop: CASSVQGSNTEAFF. The CDR3 region has the DNA TGTGCCAGCAGTGTCCAGGGGTCGAACACTGAAGCTTTCTTT. The chain recombines TRBV2 with TRBJ1-1, with D possibly TRBD1 on 6 matching bases. The CDR3 spans 14 residues. The germline V gene encodes CDR1 SNHLY and CDR2 FYNNEI. V was trimmed by 4 bases and J by 1 base, leaving 10 bases between them. The full variable domain, its missing parts supplied by reference TRBV2 and TRBJ1-1, is EPEVTQTPSHQVTQMGQEVILRCVPISNHLYFYWYRQILGQKVEFLVSFYNNEISEKSEIFDDQFSVERPDGSNFTLKIRSTKLEDSAMYFCASSVQGSNTEAFFGQGTRLTVV.

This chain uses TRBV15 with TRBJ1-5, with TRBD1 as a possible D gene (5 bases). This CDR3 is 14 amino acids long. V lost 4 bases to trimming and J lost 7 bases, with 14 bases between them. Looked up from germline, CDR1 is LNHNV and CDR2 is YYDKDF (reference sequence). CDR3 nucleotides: TGTGCCACCAGCAATACAGGCGCCCGACAGCCCCAGCATTTT. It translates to CATSNTGARQPQHF.

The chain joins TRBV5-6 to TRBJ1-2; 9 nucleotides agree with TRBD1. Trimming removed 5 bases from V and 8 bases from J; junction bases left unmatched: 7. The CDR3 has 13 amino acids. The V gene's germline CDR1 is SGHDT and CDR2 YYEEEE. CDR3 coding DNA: TGTGCCAGCAGGTTACAGGGGGCGACAGGCTACACCTTC. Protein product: CASRLQGATGYTF.

The CDR3 region has the DNA TGTGCCAGCAGCTCCTTTGAGCGGGGGACCCAGTACTTC. Residues: CASSSFERGTQYF. The chain joins TRBV7-2 to TRBJ2-5, with 7 bases matching TRBD2. Germline values: CDR1 SGHTA, CDR2 FQGNSA. CDR3 length: 13 residues. The junction had 6 bases not matched to a gene; V was cut back by 4 bases and J by 7 bases. The full variable domain, rest sourced from reference TRBV7-2 and TRBJ2-5, is GAGVSQSPSNKVTEKGKDVELRCDPISGHTALYWYRQSLGQGLEFLIYFQGNSAPDKSGLPSDRFSAERTGGSVSTLTIQRTQQEDSAVYLCASSSFERGTQYFGPGTRLLVL.

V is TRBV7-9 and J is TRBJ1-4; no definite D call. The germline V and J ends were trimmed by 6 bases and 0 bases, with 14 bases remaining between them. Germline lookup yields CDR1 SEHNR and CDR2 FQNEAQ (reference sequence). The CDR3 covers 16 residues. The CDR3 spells CASSSRGSSTNEKLFF. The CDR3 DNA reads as TGTGCCAGCAGTTCCCGGGGTTCCTCAACTAATGAAAAACTGTTTTTT. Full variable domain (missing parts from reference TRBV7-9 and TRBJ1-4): DTGVSQNPRHKITKRGQNVTFRCDPISEHNRLYWYRQTLGQGPEFLTYFQNEAQLEKSRLLSDRFSAERPKGSFSTLEIQRTEQGDSAMYLCASSSRGSSTNEKLFFGSGTQLSVL.

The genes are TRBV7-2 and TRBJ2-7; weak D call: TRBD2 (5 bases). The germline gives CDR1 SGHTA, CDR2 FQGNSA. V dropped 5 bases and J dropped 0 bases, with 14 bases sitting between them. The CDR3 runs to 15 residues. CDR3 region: CASSQRVGSSYEQYF. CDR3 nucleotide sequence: TGTGCCAGCAGCCAACGGGTAGGGAGCTCCTACGAGCAGTACTTC.

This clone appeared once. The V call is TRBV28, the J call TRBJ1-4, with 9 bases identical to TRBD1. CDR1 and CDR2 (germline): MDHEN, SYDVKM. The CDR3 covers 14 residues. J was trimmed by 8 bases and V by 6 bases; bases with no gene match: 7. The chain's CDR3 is CASSPGQGWEKLFF. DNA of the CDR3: TGTGCCAGCAGCCCGGGACAGGGATGGGAAAAACTGTTTTTT.

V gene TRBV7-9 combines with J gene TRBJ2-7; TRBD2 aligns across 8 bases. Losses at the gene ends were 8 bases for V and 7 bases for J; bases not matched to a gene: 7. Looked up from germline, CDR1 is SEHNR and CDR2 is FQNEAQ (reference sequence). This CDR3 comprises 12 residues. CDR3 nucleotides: TGTGCCAGCCGGGAGGGGCCTATGGAGCAGTACTTC. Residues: CASREGPMEQYF.

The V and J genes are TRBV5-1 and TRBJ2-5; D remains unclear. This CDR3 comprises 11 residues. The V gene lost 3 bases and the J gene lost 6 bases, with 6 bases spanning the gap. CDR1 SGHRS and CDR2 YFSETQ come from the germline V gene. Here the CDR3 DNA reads TGCGCCAGCAGCTCGGAGCAGACCCAGTACTTC. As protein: CASSSEQTQYF.

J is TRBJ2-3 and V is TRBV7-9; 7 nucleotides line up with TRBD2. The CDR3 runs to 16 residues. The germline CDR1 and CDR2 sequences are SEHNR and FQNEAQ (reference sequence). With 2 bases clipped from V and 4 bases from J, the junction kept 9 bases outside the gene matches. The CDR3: CASSLIRREISDTQYF. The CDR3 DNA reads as TGTGCCAGCAGCTTAATCAGGCGGGAGATCTCAGATACGCAGTATTTT.

The CDR3 reads CASSPASSAGAFF. CDR3 nucleotides: TGTGCCAGCAGTCCAGCTTCCTCGGCGGGAGCTTTCTTT. V and J are TRBV28 and TRBJ1-1; D is unclear. This CDR3 region has 13 residues. V shed 5 bases and J shed 10 bases, with 17 bases lying between them. The germline V gene has CDR1 MDHEN and CDR2 SYDVKM.